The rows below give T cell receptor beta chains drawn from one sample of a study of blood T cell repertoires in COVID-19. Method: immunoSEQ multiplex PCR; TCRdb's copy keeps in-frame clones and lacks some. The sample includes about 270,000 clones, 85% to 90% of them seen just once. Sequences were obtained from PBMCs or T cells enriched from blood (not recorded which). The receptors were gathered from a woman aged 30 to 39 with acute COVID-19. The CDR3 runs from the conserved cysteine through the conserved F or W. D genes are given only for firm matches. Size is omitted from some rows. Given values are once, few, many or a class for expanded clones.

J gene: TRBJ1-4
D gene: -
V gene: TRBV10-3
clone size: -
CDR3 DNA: TGTGCCATCAGTGTCGGGGGTTCTGAAAAACTGTTTTTT
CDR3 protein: CAISVGGSEKLFF

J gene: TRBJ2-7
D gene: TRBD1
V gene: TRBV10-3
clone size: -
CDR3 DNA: TGTGCCATCAGTGATACACAGGGGACATCCTACGAGCAGTACTTC
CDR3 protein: CAISDTQGTSYEQYF

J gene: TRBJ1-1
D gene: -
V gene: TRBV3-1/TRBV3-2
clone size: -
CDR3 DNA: TGTGCCAGCAGCCAAGTGGGGGGCACTGAAGCTTTCTTT
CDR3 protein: CASSQVGGTEAFF

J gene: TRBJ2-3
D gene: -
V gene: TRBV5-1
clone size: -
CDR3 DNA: TGCGCCAGCAGCTCCTCCGGGACAATTACAGATACGCAGTATTTT
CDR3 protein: CASSSSGTITDTQYF

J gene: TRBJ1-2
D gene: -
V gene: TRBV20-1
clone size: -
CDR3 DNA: TGCAGTGCTAGACTCGACTATGGCTACACCTTC
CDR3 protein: CSARLDYGYTF

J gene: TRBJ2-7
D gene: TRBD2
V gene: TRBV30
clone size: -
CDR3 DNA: TGTGCCGGTCAGACTAGCGGTTCCTACGAGCAGTACTTC
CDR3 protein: CAGQTSGSYEQYF

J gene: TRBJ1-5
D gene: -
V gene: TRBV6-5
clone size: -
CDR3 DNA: TGTGCCAGCAGGGCAGCGACGCAGCCCCAGCATTTT
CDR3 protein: CASRAATQPQHF

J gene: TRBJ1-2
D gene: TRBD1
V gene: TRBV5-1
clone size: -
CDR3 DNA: TGCGCCAGCAGCTTATACAGGGGAGATGAGAATGGCTACACCTTC
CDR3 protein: CASSLYRGDENGYTF

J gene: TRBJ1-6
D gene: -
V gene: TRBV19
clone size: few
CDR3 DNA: TGTGCCAGTAAACTTGAGGGGAGGAGTAATTCACCCCTCCACTTT
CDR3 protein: CASKLEGRSNSPLHF

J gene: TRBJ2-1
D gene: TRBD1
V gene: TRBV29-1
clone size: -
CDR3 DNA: TGCAGCGTCCCGGGACAGGGGGACAATGAGCAGTTCTTC
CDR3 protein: CSVPGQGDNEQFF

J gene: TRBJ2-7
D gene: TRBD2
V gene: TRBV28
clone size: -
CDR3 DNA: TGTGCCAGCAGCCCTAGCGGGAGGGCCCCCTACGAGCAGTACTTC
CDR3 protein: CASSPSGRAPYEQYF

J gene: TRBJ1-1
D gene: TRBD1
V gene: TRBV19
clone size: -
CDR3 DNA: TGTGCCAGTAGTTTGGGACAGGGGGCCGTTGAAGCTTTCTTT
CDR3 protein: CASSLGQGAVEAFF

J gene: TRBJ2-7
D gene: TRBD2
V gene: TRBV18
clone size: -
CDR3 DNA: TGTGCCAGCTCACTTGCGACTAGCGGGAGCCCTCTCCTTGGGTACGAGCAGTACTTC
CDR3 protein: CASSLATSGSPLLGYEQYF

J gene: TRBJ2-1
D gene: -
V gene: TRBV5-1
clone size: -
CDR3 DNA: TGCGCCAGCAGTTCTAGCTTCACCTACAATGAGCAGTTCTTC
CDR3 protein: CASSSSFTYNEQFF

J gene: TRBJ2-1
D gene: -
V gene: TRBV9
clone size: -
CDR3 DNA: TGTGCCAGCAGCGTAGGAGGTAGCCCAGAACCCTACAATGAGCAGTTCTTC
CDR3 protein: CASSVGGSPEPYNEQFF

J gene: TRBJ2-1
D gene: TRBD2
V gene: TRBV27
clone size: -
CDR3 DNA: TGTGCCAGCAGTCGGGAACTAGCGGGCCCCTACAATGAGCAGTTCTTC
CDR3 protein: CASSRELAGPYNEQFF

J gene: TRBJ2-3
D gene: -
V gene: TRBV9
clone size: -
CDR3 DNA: TGTGCCAGCAGCCTCAACCGGGCGGTAGCGGTGACAGATACGCAGTATTTT
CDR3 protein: CASSLNRAVAVTDTQYF

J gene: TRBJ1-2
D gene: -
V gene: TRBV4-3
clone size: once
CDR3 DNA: TGCGCCAGCAGCCAAGATCAGGCCGCAGGAGGCTATGGCTACACCTTC
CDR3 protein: CASSQDQAAGGYGYTF

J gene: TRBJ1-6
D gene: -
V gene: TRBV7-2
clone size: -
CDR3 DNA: TGTGCCAGCAACCTATGGTCCAATTCACCCCTCCACTTT
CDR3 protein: CASNLWSNSPLHF

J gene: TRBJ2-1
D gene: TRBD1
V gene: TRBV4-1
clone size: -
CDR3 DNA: TGCGCCAGCAGCCAAGTCGACAGGGCCCAAAATGAGCAGTTCTTC
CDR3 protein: CASSQVDRAQNEQFF

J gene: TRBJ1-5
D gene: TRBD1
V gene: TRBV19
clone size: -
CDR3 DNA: TGTGCCAGTAGCCAAGGGGGCCGCCAGCCCCAGCATTTT
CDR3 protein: CASSQGGRQPQHF

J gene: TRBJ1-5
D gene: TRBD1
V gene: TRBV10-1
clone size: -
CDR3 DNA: TGCGCCAGCAAGCGACAGGGGGCGTCGTCTAGCAATCAGCCCCAGCATTTT
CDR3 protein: CASKRQGASSSNQPQHF

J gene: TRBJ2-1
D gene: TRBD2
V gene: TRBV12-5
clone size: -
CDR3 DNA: TGTGCTAGTGGGAGTACCGGGACTAGCGGGAGTCGCTATGAGCAGTTCTTC
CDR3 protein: CASGSTGTSGSRYEQFF

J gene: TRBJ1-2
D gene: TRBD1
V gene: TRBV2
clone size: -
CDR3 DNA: TGTGCCAGCAGCGCACAGGGGGCGGACTATGGCTACACCTTC
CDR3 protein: CASSAQGADYGYTF

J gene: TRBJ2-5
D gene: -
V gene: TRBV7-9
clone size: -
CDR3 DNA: TGTGCCAGCAGCCCCCAAGCAGCGAAAGAGACCCAGTACTTC
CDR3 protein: CASSPQAAKETQYF

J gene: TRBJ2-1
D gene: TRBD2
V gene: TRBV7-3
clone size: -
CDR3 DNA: TGTGCCAGCAGCGTAAGCGGGAGTTCCTACAATGAGCAGTTCTTC
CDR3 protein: CASSVSGSSYNEQFF

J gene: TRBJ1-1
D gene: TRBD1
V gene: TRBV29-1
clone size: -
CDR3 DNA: TGCAGCGTAAAAGGGACAGGGGGAAGGAACACTGAAGCTTTCTTT
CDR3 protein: CSVKGTGGRNTEAFF

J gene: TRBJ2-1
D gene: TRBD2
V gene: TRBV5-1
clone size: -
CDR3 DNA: TGCGCCAGCAGATCAGCGGGAGGCTCCTACAATGAGCAGTTCTTC
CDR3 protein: CASRSAGGSYNEQFF

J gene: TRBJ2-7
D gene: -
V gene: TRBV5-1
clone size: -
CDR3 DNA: TGCGCCAGCAGCTTGGCGGGGGTCGAGTTTTACGAGCAGTACTTC
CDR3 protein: CASSLAGVEFYEQYF

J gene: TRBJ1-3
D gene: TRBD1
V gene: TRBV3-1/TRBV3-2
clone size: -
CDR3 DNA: TGTGCCAGCAGCCAAATGTGGACAGGGGGAAACACCATATATTTT
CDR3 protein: CASSQMWTGGNTIYF

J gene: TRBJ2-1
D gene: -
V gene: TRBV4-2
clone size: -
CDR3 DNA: TGTGCCAGCAGCCAGTCTCCCGGGACTCAAATTCGGGATGAGCAGTTCTTC
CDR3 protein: CASSQSPGTQIRDEQFF

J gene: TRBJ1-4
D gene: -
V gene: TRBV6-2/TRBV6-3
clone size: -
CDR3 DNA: TGTGCCAGCAGCTTAAATGAAAAACTGTTTTTT
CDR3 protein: CASSLNEKLFF

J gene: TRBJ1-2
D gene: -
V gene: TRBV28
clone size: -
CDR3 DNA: TGTGCCAGCAGTTCGTCAGGGAACTATGGCTACACCTTC
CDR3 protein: CASSSSGNYGYTF

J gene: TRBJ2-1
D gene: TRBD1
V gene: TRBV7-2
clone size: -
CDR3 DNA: TGTGCCAGCAGCCGGACAGGGCTTGAGCAGTTCTTC
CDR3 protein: CASSRTGLEQFF

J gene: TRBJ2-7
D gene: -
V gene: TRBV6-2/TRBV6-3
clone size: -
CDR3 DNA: TGTGCCAGCAGCTCCGCGAGCCACGAGCAGTACTTC
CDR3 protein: CASSSASHEQYF

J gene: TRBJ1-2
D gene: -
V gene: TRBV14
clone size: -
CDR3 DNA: TGTGCCAGCAGCCAATTAGGGGCCAACTATGGCTACACCTTC
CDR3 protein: CASSQLGANYGYTF

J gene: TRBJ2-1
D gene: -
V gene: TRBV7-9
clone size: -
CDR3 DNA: TGTGCCAGCAGCTTACGACCCGACACCACATACAATGAGCAGTTCTTC
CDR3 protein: CASSLRPDTTYNEQFF

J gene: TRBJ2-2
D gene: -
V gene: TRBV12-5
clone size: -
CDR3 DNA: TGTGCTAGTGGTCCGTTCCTAGAAGGTAAGTCCGGGGAGCTGTTTTTT
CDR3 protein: CASGPFLEGKSGELFF